Sequencing of this T cell receptor (beta chain) was carried out in a study of CXCR3-negative and CXCR3-positive naive CD8 T cells. Overall study findings and caveats: Naive cells that were CXCR3-negative or CXCR3-positive used TRBV-TRBJ genes alike, while memory cells diverged.

The CDR3 is made up of 16 amino acids. Germline loops: CDR1 SGHVS, CDR2 FNYEAQ. TRB cDNA was prepared as libraries by UMI-labeled 5' RACE. With the 5' RACE reads reprocessed, TCRdb shows one record per CDR3 protein and no DNA. This listing includes about 40,000 distinct CDR3 sequences. Using triplicate sorts, some 300,000 cells were collected each time from every CD8+ T cell subset. With respect to this clonotype: As yet, its antigen is unknown.

The sequencing sample was made of memory CD8+ T cells from blood. The clonotype was recovered from a human donor in good health. Some clones in this sample may be carry-over from other donors' samples. This rearrangement joins TRBV7-6 to TRBJ1-4; the D gene TCRdb calls, TRBD1, cannot be checked with no DNA. This chain's CDR3 is CASSLVRGGADEKLFF. Full variable domain (outside the CDR3, taken from reference TRBV7-6 and TRBJ1-4): GAGVSQSPRYKVTKRGQDVALRCDPISGHVSLYWYRQALGQGPEFLTYFNYEAQQDKSGLPNDRFSAERPEGSISTLTIQRTEQRDSAMYRCASSLVRGGADEKLFFGSGTQLSVL.